These 26 T cell receptor beta chains came from one sample sequenced in a study of cytomegalovirus exposure and HLA in healthy donors. The primer mix had 60 Vbeta and 13 Jbeta primers. Some clones are missing from TCRdb's copy, which holds only in-frame ones; the method was immunoSEQ multiplex PCR. This table holds some 250,000 clones, more than 75% found once. The sample comprised PBMCs. The source is a woman between 40 and 55 years old in good health and CMV-seropositive.

The sample holds a few counts of this clone. V usage is TRBV7-2 and J usage is TRBJ2-1; TRBD2 aligns across 11 bases. The CDR3 contains 17 residues. Germline values: CDR1 SGHTA, CDR2 FQGNSA. The V gene end was trimmed by 5 bases and the J gene end by 5 bases; junction bases not matched to a gene: 11. CDR3 sequence: CASSTSTSGATHNEQFF. CDR3 sequence (DNA): TGTGCCAGCAGCACTTCGACTAGCGGGGCGACCCACAATGAGCAGTTCTTC.

Here the CDR3 reads CASKNRGGKTEAFF. The DNA of the CDR3 is TGTGCCAGCAAAAACAGGGGTGGGAAAACTGAAGCTTTCTTT. The chain has TRBV6-5 and TRBJ1-1; 7 nucleotides match TRBD1. Germline loops: CDR1 MNHEY, CDR2 SVGAGI. This CDR3 region has 14 residues. Trimming cost V 7 bases and J 5 bases; bases outside gene matches: 10.

J is TRBJ2-7 and V is TRBV9; a weak D match, TRBD2 (6 bases). Per germline, CDR1 SGDLS and CDR2 YYNGEE. Between the trimmed V and J ends, which lost 2 bases and 7 bases, there was a span of 19 bases. This CDR3 is 15 amino acids long. The CDR3 DNA reads as TGTGCCAGCAGCGTGGCCGGGATGGGGACTTTGGAGCAGTACTTC. Its protein product is CASSVAGMGTLEQYF.

Note on this clone: The sample contains more than one DNA sequence encoding this CDR3. The CDR3 nucleotides are TGTGCCAGCAGCTCCGGACAGGGCTATGGCTACACCTTC. It codes for CASSSGQGYGYTF. This chain links TRBV7-9 with TRBJ1-2; 8 bases align to TRBD1. CDR1 is SEHNR, CDR2 FQNEAQ, per germline (reference sequence). The ends lost 4 bases at V and 4 bases at J; junction bases unmatched: 2. This CDR3 is 13 amino acids long.

The chain recombines TRBV15 with TRBJ2-3; 9 nucleotides align to TRBD1. The CDR3 spans 19 residues. The germline V gene encodes CDR1 LNHNV and CDR2 YYDKDF (reference sequence). J lost 7 bases, V lost 0 bases, and 17 bases had no gene match. In nucleotides, the CDR3 is TGTGCCACCAGCAGAGATCTTAAAACAGGGGGCTTCACCAGAAATACGCAGTATTTT. Protein: CATSRDLKTGGFTRNTQYF.

The chain carries TRBV30 and TRBJ1-2; tentative D call: TRBD1 (5 bases). Trimming stripped 0 bases from V and 8 bases from J, with 10 bases between. This CDR3 is built from 12 residues. Germline CDR1 and CDR2: GTSNPN and SVGIG (reference sequence). The CDR3 DNA reads TGTGCCTGGAGTGTGGGGGGAGGCGGCTACACCTTC. Its protein product is CAWSVGGGGYTF.

This clone appeared a single time. V is TRBV19 and J is TRBJ1-5, with D perhaps TRBD1 (5 bases). CDR1 and CDR2 from the germline V gene are LNHDA and SQIVND (reference sequence). This CDR3 comprises 13 residues. V was pared by 4 bases and J by 9 bases, with 13 bases between. Here the CDR3 reads CASSTGHALPQHF. As DNA, the CDR3 is TGTGCCAGTAGTACCGGACACGCTTTGCCCCAGCATTTT.

This chain joins TRBV30 and TRBJ1-5, with a tentative D call TRBD1 (5 bases). There are 12 residues in the CDR3. Trimming removed 5 bases from V and 7 bases from J, with 12 bases in between. Germline loops: CDR1 GTSNPN, CDR2 SVGIG (reference sequence). CDR3: CAWGAVGQPQHF. CDR3 coding DNA: TGTGCCTGGGGGGCGGTTGGGCAGCCCCAGCATTTT.

The rearrangement links TRBV19 to TRBJ1-2; the match to TRBD1 covers 7 bases. Germline assignment: CDR1 LNHDA and CDR2 SQIVND (reference sequence). This CDR3 spans 15 amino acids. V lost 5 bases and J lost 1; bases outside the gene matches: 7. CDR3 sequence: CASSPRDSVNYGYTF. Here the CDR3 DNA reads TGTGCCAGTAGTCCCCGGGACAGTGTTAACTATGGCTACACCTTC.

The chain uses TRBV6-5 and TRBJ1-1; D unclear. V lost 2 bases and J lost 0, with 10 bases in between. Looked up from germline, CDR1 is MNHEY and CDR2 is SVGAGI. This CDR3 has 15 residues. The CDR3, as DNA: TGTGCCAGCAGTTACGGAGCCTCGTTGAACACTGAAGCTTTCTTT. Translating it yields CASSYGASLNTEAFF.

This chain links TRBV5-1 with TRBJ2-1, with 13 bases identical to TRBD2. The CDR3 contains 17 residues. From germline, CDR1 is SGHRS and CDR2 YFSETQ. Unmatched junction bases numbered 10, after V lost 3 bases and J lost 7 bases. The DNA of the CDR3 is TGCGCCAGCAGCTGGACTAGCGGGGGACATAGAAGTAATGAGCAGTTCTTC. Translated: CASSWTSGGHRSNEQFF.

This clone was recorded once. The genes are TRBV9 and TRBJ2-2; TRBD2 is a possible D gene (6 bases). V was pared by 3 bases and J by 5 bases, with 23 bases between. The CDR3 totals 18 residues. Germline CDR1 and CDR2: SGDLS and YYNGEE. CDR3 residues: CASSAELGRTAGTGELFF. CDR3 coding DNA: TGTGCCAGCAGCGCGGAGCTGGGGAGGACTGCTGGGACCGGGGAGCTGTTTTTT.

V and J are TRBV7-2 and TRBJ1-5, with 8 bases aligning to TRBD1. The ends lost 5 bases at V and 2 bases at J; junction bases unmatched: 14. There are 18 residues in the CDR3. Per germline, CDR1 SGHTA and CDR2 FQGNSA. CDR3 in amino acids: CASSTNNQTGDGNQPQHF. In DNA, the CDR3 is TGTGCCAGCAGCACAAACAATCAGACAGGGGACGGCAATCAGCCCCAGCATTTT.

A single count supports this clone. CDR3 coding DNA: TGTGCCAGCAGTCCTGGAGCGGGGGGATTTGGCTACACCTTC. This gives the protein CASSPGAGGFGYTF. The rearrangement joins TRBV27 to TRBJ1-2, with D maybe TRBD1 (5 bases). The CDR3 is 14 residues long. The V end was cut by 5 bases, the J end by 7 bases, with 17 bases between. The V gene's germline CDR1 is MNHEY and CDR2 SMNVEV (reference sequence).

Concerning this clone itself: This sample also contains other DNA sequences that code for the same CDR3. The V and J genes are TRBV5-6 and TRBJ1-2, with D unresolved. CDR3 size: 11 residues. Germline CDR1 reads SGHDT; CDR2 reads YYEEEE. Trimming left V 2 bases short and J 4 bases short, with 3 bases between. CDR3 in amino acids: CASSFSYGYTF. Here the CDR3 DNA reads TGTGCCAGCAGCTTCAGCTATGGCTACACCTTC.

The rearrangement uses TRBV10-3 and TRBJ1-5, with D hard to call. Germline V CDR1 and CDR2: ENHRY, SYGVKD. V was clipped by 0 bases and J by 7 bases, with 13 bases between them. The CDR3 runs 15 residues. Here the CDR3 DNA reads TGTGCCATCAGTGAGTCCCTTTCATACTCCCAGCCCCAGCATTTT. This sequence encodes CAISESLSYSQPQHF.

With respect to this clone: At one of its ends the junction is not consistent with the germline gene, which may arise from a read error. The CDR3 reads CSSNRDRMNTEAFF. CDR3 nucleotide sequence: TGTTCCAGCAACCGGGACAGGATGAACACTGAAGCTTTCTTT. The J gene is TRBJ1-1, the V gene TRBV7-9, with 8 nucleotides matching TRBD1. The germline V gene encodes CDR1 SEHNR and CDR2 FQNEAQ (reference sequence). The CDR3 extends over 14 amino acids.

This clone was seen only a few times. This chain connects TRBV12-5 to TRBJ2-1; 10 positions agree with TRBD2. The V gene end was trimmed by 1 base and the J gene end by 10 bases; junction bases not matched to a gene: 10. The CDR3 covers 16 residues. Per the germline V gene, CDR1 is LGHNT and CDR2 is FRNRAP. The chain's CDR3 is CASGLGLAGAAEEQFF. The CDR3 DNA is TGTGCTAGTGGTTTGGGGCTAGCGGGGGCCGCCGAGGAGCAGTTCTTC.

This clone was detected a few times. V is TRBV6-1 and J is TRBJ2-5; D may be TRBD2 (5 bases). Germline CDR1 and CDR2: MNHNS and SASEGT. The ends were cut back, 4 bases at V and 7 bases at J, with 13 bases in the middle. This CDR3 has 13 residues. CDR3 coding DNA: TGTGCCAGCAGTGGTCGGGGAGTGGCGACCCAGTACTTC. As protein: CASSGRGVATQYF.

This clone was detected a few times. The gene calls are TRBV30 and TRBJ2-1, with TRBD2 as a possible D gene (7 bases). The germline V gene has CDR1 GTSNPN and CDR2 SVGIG (reference sequence). This CDR3 is 14 amino acids long. V was clipped by 5 bases and J by 7 bases, with 18 bases between them. CDR3 DNA: TGTGCCTGGTTATGGGGGCGGGGGAGGAATGAGCAGTTCTTC. Residues: CAWLWGRGRNEQFF. Combining the CDR3 with reference TRBV30 and TRBJ2-1 gives the whole variable domain SQTIHQWPATLVQPVGSPLSLECTVEGTSNPNLYWYRQAAGRGLQLLFYSVGIGQISSEVPQNLSASRPQDRQFILSSKKLLLSDSGFYLCAWLWGRGRNEQFFGPGTRLTVL.

This chain joins TRBV5-1 and TRBJ2-1, with 9 bases fitting TRBD1. The germline CDR1 and CDR2 sequences are SGHRS and YFSETQ. Trimming took 3 bases from V and 3 from J; bases not matched to a gene: 1. The length of the CDR3 is 14 residues. CDR3 region: CASSSGQGYNEQFF. The CDR3 bases are TGCGCCAGCAGCTCGGGACAGGGCTACAATGAGCAGTTCTTC.

Of note for this clone: At the DNA level, this CDR3 is encoded by other sequences in the same sample as well. The genes are TRBV6-1 and TRBJ1-1, with D perhaps TRBD1 (6 bases). The CDR3 covers 12 residues. Germline V gene sequence: CDR1 MNHNS, CDR2 SASEGT. V was pared by 6 bases and J by 1 base, with 6 bases between. CDR3 in amino acids: CASRTGNTEAFF. CDR3 nucleotides: TGTGCCAGCAGGACAGGGAACACTGAAGCTTTCTTT.

The rearrangement uses TRBV6-5 and TRBJ2-7; 8 bases are a match to TRBD1. Looked up from germline, CDR1 is MNHEY and CDR2 is SVGAGI. The CDR3 runs 14 residues. V lost 6 bases, J lost 2 bases, and 6 bases stayed unmatched. The CDR3 here is CASSLSDRAYEQYF. CDR3 coding DNA: TGTGCCAGCAGCTTGTCGGACAGGGCCTACGAGCAGTACTTC.

The count of this clone is one. In DNA form, the CDR3 reads TGTGCCAGCAGCTTAGGGGGACTAGCGGTTCTACTCTCCTACAATGAGCAGTTCTTC. Translation gives CASSLGGLAVLLSYNEQFF. V usage is TRBV7-9 and J usage is TRBJ2-1, with 11 bases fitting TRBD2. Germline-derived CDR1 and CDR2 are SEHNR and FQNEAQ (reference sequence). The CDR3 consists of 19 residues. V shed 1 base, J shed 0 bases, and the junction held 8 bases outside the gene matches.

The J gene is TRBJ1-1, the V gene TRBV5-6; D is uncertain. Trimming stripped 3 bases from V and 6 bases from J, with 12 bases between. The germline V gene has CDR1 SGHDT and CDR2 YYEEEE. This CDR3 has 13 amino acids. CDR3 sequence reads: CASSYTIAAEAFF. The CDR3, as DNA: TGTGCCAGCAGCTATACGATCGCGGCTGAAGCTTTCTTT.

This chain joins TRBV12-5 and TRBJ1-5, with D perhaps TRBD1 (6 bases). The CDR3 sequence is 14 residues long. Germline CDR1 is LGHNT and CDR2 is FRNRAP. The V gene lost 1 base and the J gene lost 9 bases, with 13 bases spanning the gap. The CDR3 coding sequence is TGTGCTAGTGGTTTGGGGACAGTCGGGGCGCCCCAGCATTTT. Translated, it gives CASGLGTVGAPQHF. The full variable domain, its missing parts supplied by reference TRBV12-5 and TRBJ1-5, is DARVTQTPRHKVTEMGQEVTMRCQPILGHNTVFWYRQTMMQGLELLAYFRNRAPLDDSGMPKDRFSAEMPDATLATLKIQPSEPRDSAVYFCASGLGTVGAPQHFGDGTRLSIL.